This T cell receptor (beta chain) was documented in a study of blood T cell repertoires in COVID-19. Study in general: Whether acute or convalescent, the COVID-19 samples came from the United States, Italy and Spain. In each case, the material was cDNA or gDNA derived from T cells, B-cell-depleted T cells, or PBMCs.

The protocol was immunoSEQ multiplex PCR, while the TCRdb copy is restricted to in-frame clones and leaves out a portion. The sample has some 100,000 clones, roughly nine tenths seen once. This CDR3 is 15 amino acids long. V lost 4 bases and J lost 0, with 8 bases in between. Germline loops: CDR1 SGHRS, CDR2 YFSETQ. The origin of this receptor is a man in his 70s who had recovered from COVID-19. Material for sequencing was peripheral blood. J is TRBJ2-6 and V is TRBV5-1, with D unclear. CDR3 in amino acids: CASSPRISGANVLTF. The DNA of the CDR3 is TGCGCCAGCAGCCCTAGGATCTCTGGGGCCAACGTCCTGACTTTC. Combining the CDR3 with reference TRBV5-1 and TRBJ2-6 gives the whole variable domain KAGVTQTPRYLIKTRGQQVTLSCSPISGHRSVSWYQQTPGQGLQFLFEYFSETQRNKGNFPGRFSGRQFSNSRSEMNVSTLELGDSALYLCASSPRISGANVLTFGAGSRLTVL.